Presented here are 7 T cell receptor beta chains from one specimen sequenced in a study of T cells in Graves' hyperthyroidism and ophthalmopathy. It was RNA transcripts that yielded the amplified TCR beta CDR3 regions. First-round RT-PCR of the TCR CDR3 relied on the HTBI primer set. TCRdb recomputed calls from the multiplex PCR reads with MiXCR, one row per CDR3 protein. The table has 500,000 or so distinct CDR3 sequences, 17% seen once. The sample taken for sequencing was blood. Every receptor here comes from a woman younger than 30 with Graves' ophthalmopathy.

This clonotype was recorded at least ten times. J is TRBJ2-7 and V is TRBV4-3; no reliable D call. The CDR3 sequence is 14 residues long. Trimming stripped 0 bases from V and 3 bases from J, with 9 bases between. Germline CDR1 LGHNA, CDR2 YSLEER. CDR3 sequence reads: CASSQDLRFYEQYF. In nucleotides, the CDR3 is TGCGCCAGCAGCCAAGATTTGCGATTCTACGAGCAGTACTTC.

The V and J genes are TRBV7-3 and TRBJ2-5; 11 nucleotides match TRBD2. The germline V gene encodes CDR1 SGHTA and CDR2 FQGTGA. This CDR3 comprises 19 residues. V shed 5 bases and J 4 bases; nucleotides not matched to a gene: 18. For the CDR3, the DNA is TGTGCCAGCAGCCCCCTCGGGGGTTCACTAGCGGGAGAGGGAGAGACCCAGTACTTC. It is translated as CASSPLGGSLAGEGETQYF.

The table lists this clonotype with many counts. V is TRBV11-2 and J is TRBJ2-1; the match to TRBD1 covers 7 bases. This CDR3 comprises 15 residues. Trimming removed 0 bases from V and 6 bases from J; junction bases left unmatched: 5. Germline lookup yields CDR1 SGHAT and CDR2 FQNNGV. CDR3 region: CASSLEGGPPNEQFF. The CDR3 DNA reads TGTGCCAGCAGCTTAGAAGGGGGCCCACCCAATGAGCAGTTCTTC.

The gene calls are TRBV6-1 and TRBJ2-1, with D unclear. This CDR3 is 15 amino acids long. The V gene lost 5 bases and the J gene lost 7 bases, with 18 bases spanning the gap. From germline, CDR1 is MNHNS and CDR2 SASEGT. The DNA for the CDR3 is TGTGCCAGCAGTTCCACCGCAGACACCTCGAATGAGCAGTTCTTC. It codes for CASSSTADTSNEQFF.

This clonotype was seen repeatedly, ten times or more. This CDR3 reads CASSSMASPTNEKLFF. The DNA for the CDR3 is TGTGCCAGCAGCTCGATGGCATCCCCAACTAATGAAAAACTGTTTTTT. The rearrangement uses TRBV7-9 and TRBJ1-4; unclear D gene. CDR1 is SEHNR and CDR2 is FQNEAQ in the germline V gene (reference sequence). Deletions cut 4 bases from V and 0 bases from J, with 12 bases between. The CDR3 contains 16 residues.

This chain uses TRBV14 with TRBJ1-1; no clear D gene. This CDR3 is built from 13 residues. Trimming took 3 bases from V and 1 from J, leaving 6 bases between them. Germline V CDR1 and CDR2: SGHDN, FVKESK. The CDR3 sequence: CASSHPENTEAFF. In DNA, the CDR3 is TGTGCCAGCAGCCATCCCGAGAACACTGAAGCTTTCTTT.

This clonotype was counted ten times or more. The chain employs TRBV13 and TRBJ1-1, with D maybe TRBD1 (5 bases). The CDR3 has 12 residues. The V gene lost 0 bases and the J gene lost 8 bases, with 7 bases spanning the gap. Germline lookup yields CDR1 PRHDT and CDR2 FYEKMQ (reference sequence). This chain's CDR3 is CASSLGGVEAFF. CDR3 DNA: TGTGCCAGCAGCTTAGGAGGGGTGGAAGCTTTCTTT.